The present TCR beta chain was sequenced within a study of blood T cells in healthy people across ages. About the research overall: Capture via template switching afforded approximately one barcoded beta molecule per two T cells.

Germline lookup yields CDR1 DFQATT and CDR2 SNEGSKA (reference sequence). The CDR3 runs 15 residues. Germline trimming cut 4 bases from V and 0 bases from J; bases unmatched to any gene: 4. In this sample, this clonotype turned up a few times. Primed by a sample-barcoded 5' primer and a J-beta primer mix, a second PCR proceeded for about 7 to 11 cycles. A template-switch adaptor that had 12 random nucleotides put a tag on each cDNA molecule. TCRdb reprocessed the 5' RACE reads with MiXCR, giving one entry per CDR3 protein. The sample consists of 870,000 or so distinct CDR3 sequences, under 35% of them appearing once.

The receptor was derived from a woman at least 80 years old in good health. The chain carries TRBV20-1 and TRBJ1-2; 11 bases map to TRBD1. What was sequenced was blood. DNA of the CDR3: TGCAGTGCTATGGGACAGGGGGGATCTAACTATGGCTACACCTTC. Translating gives CSAMGQGGSNYGYTF.